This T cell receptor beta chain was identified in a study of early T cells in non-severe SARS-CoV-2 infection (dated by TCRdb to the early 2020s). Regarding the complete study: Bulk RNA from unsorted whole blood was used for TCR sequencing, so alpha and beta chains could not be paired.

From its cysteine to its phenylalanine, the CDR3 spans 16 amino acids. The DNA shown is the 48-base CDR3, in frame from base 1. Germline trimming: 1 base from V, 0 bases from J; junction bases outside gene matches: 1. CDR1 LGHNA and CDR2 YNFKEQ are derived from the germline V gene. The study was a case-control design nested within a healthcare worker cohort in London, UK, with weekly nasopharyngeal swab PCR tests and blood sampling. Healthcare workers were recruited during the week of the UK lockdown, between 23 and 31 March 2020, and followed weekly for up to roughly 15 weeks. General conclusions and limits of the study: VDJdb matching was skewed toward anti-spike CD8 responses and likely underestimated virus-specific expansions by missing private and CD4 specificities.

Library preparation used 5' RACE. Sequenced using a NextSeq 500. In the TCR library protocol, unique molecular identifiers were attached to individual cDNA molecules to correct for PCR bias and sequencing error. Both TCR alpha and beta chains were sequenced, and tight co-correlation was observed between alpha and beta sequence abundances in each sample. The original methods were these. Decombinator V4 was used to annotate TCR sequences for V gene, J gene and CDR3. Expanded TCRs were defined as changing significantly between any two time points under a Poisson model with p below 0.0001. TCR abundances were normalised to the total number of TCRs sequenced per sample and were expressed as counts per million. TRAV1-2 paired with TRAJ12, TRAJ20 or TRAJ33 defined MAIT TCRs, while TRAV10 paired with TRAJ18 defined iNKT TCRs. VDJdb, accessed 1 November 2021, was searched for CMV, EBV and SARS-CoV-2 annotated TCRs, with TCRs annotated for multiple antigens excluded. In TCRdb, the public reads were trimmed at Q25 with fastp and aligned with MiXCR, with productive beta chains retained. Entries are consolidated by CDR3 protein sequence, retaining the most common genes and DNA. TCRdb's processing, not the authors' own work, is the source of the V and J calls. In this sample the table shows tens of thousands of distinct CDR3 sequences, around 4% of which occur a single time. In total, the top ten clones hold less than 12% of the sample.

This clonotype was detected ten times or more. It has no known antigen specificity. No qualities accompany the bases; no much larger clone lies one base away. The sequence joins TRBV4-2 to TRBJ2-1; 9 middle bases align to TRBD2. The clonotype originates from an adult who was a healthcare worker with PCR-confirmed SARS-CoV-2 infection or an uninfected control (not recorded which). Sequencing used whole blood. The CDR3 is CASSQASGASYNEQFF. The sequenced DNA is TGTGCCAGCAGCCAAGCTAGCGGGGCCTCCTACAATGAGCAGTTCTTC.